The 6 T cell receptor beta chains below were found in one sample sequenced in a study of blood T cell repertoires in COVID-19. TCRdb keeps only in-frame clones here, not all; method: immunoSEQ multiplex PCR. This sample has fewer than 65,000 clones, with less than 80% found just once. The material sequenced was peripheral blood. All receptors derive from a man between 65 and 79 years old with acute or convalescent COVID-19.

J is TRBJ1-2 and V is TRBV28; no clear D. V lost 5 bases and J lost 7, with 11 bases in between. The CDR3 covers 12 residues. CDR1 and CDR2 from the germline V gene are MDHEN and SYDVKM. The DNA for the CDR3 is TGTGCCAGCAGTGGACCCCGGGGTGGCTACACCTTC. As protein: CASSGPRGGYTF.

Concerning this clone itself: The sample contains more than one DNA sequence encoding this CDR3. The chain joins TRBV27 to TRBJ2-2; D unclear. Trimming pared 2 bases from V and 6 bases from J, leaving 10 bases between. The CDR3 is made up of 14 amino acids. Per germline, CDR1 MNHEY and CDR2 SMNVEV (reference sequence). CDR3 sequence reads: CASSLGSSAGELFF. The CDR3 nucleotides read TGTGCCAGCAGTTTAGGGTCGAGCGCCGGGGAGCTGTTTTTT.

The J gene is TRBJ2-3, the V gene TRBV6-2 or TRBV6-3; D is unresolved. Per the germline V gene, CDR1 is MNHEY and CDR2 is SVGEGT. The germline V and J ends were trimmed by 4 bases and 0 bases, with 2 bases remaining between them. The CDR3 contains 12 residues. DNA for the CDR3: TGTGCCAGCAGTTCGAGCACAGATACGCAGTATTTT. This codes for CASSSSTDTQYF.

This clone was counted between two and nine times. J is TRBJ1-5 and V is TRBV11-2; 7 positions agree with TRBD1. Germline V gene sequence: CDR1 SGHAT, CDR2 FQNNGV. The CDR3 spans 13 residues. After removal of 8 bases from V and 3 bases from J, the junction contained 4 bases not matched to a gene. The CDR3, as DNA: TGTGCCAGCGCAGGGGGTCCCAATCAGCCCCAGCATTTT. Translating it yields CASAGGPNQPQHF.

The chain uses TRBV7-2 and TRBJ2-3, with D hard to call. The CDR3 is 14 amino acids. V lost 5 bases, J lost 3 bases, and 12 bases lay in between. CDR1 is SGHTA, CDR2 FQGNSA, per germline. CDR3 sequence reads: CASSDRTRTDTQYF. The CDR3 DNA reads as TGTGCCAGCAGCGATCGCACTCGGACAGATACGCAGTATTTT. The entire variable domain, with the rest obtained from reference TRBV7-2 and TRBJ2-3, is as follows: GAGVSQSPSNKVTEKGKDVELRCDPISGHTALYWYRQSLGQGLEFLIYFQGNSAPDKSGLPSDRFSAERTGGSVSTLTIQRTQQEDSAVYLCASSDRTRTDTQYFGPGTRLTVL.

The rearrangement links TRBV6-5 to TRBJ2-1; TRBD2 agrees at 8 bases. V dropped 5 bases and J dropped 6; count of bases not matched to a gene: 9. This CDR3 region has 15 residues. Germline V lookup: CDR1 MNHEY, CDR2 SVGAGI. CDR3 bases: TGTGCCAGCAGTCCTCAAGCGGGGGCAGGCAATGAGCAGTTCTTC. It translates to CASSPQAGAGNEQFF.